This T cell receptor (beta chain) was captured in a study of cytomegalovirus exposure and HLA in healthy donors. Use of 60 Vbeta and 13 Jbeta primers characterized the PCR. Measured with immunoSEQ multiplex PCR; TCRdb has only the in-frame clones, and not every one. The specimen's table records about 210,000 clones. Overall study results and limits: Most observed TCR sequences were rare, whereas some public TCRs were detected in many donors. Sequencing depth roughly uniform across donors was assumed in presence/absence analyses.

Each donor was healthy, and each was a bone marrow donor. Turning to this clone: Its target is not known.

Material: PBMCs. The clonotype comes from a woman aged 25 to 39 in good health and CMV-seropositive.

CDR3 sequence reads: CASKLLLAGGLETQYF. The CDR3 DNA is TGTGCCAGCAAACTGTTACTAGCGGGAGGGTTAGAGACCCAGTACTTC. The rearrangement joins TRBV7-2 to TRBJ2-5; 13 bases map to TRBD2. Per the germline V gene, CDR1 is SGHTA and CDR2 is FQGNSA. The CDR3 totals 16 residues. J lost 4 bases, V lost 7 bases, and 9 bases had no gene match.